This T cell receptor beta chain was recorded in a study of blood T cell repertoires in COVID-19. Study overall: The United States, Italy and Spain provided the acute and convalescent COVID-19 samples. T cells, B-cell-depleted T cells, or PBMCs provided the cDNA or gDNA that served as material.

Germline V lookup: CDR1 SGHVS, CDR2 FNYEAQ. The CDR3 covers 18 residues. Unmatched junction bases numbered 6, after V lost 1 base and J lost 2 bases. Original data processing: Estimation of nucleated cell counts was performed using reference gene primer amplification. TCRdb's table, derived via immunoSEQ multiplex PCR, lists solely in-frame clones and lacks some. The DNA gave D and trimming, while V, J and clone size come from that table. Counted here are 240,000 or so clones, 85% to 90% occurring once; the ten biggest clones make up more than 0.95%. The V gene is TRBV7-6, the J gene TRBJ2-3; 13 nucleotides match TRBD2. Sequenced input: peripheral blood. The TCR was taken from a middle-aged woman who had recovered from COVID-19. Here the CDR3 reads CASSLVGGLAGPTDTQYF. In nucleotides, the CDR3 is TGTGCCAGCAGCTTAGTGGGGGGACTAGCGGGACCCACAGATACGCAGTATTTT.